These 20 T cell receptor beta chains share one sample of origin, sequenced in a study of blood T cell repertoires in COVID-19. The data were produced by immunoSEQ multiplex PCR, yet TCRdb's version contains in-frame clones alone and is incomplete. There are 350,000 or so clones in the sample; about 86% occur only once, and 2.5% to 3% lies in the top ten. Sequencing was done on a sample of peripheral blood. Receptors were obtained from a man younger than 40 with active or convalescent COVID-19.

The V gene is TRBV6-5, the J gene TRBJ1-4; D is undetermined. V dropped 6 bases and J dropped 8 bases, with 10 bases sitting between them. CDR3 length equals 12 residues. The germline V gene has CDR1 MNHEY and CDR2 SVGAGI. CDR3 coding DNA: TGTGCCAGCAGCCCCCGGAGGGAAAAACTGTTTTTT. It encodes CASSPRREKLFF.

This sequence joins TRBV4-1 and TRBJ2-7, with D possibly TRBD2 on 7 matching bases. Looked up from germline, CDR1 is MGHRA and CDR2 is YSYEKL. V gave up 3 bases and J gave up 6 bases, with 18 bases separating them. This CDR3 spans 15 amino acids. The chain's CDR3 is CASSHEEGGAPEQYF. The DNA for the CDR3 is TGCGCCAGCAGCCACGAGGAGGGGGGGGCTCCCGAGCAGTACTTC.

This clone was recorded at least ten times. This sequence joins TRBV5-1 and TRBJ1-2; 8 bases are shared with TRBD1. The V and J ends lost 3 bases and 7 bases, in that order; junction bases with no gene match: 8. The CDR3 consists of 14 residues. Germline V gene data show CDR1 as SGHRS and CDR2 as YFSETQ. The CDR3 is CASSWGQAQGGYTF. In DNA, the CDR3 is TGCGCCAGCAGCTGGGGACAGGCTCAAGGTGGCTACACCTTC.

The chain links TRBV6-5 to TRBJ1-3; 9 bases are a match to TRBD1. Germline CDR1 reads MNHEY; CDR2 reads SVGAGI. This CDR3 comprises 15 residues. V lost 2 bases and J lost 4; bases outside the gene matches: 3. CDR3 in DNA: TGTGCCAGCAGTTACAACAGGGGGCAAGGAAACACCATATATTTT. This sequence encodes CASSYNRGQGNTIYF.

This chain connects TRBV4-2 to TRBJ2-3, with D unclear. The CDR3 totals 14 residues. Germline values: CDR1 LGHNA, CDR2 YNFKEQ. The V end lost 0 bases, the J end lost 1 base, and 5 bases lay between the germline ends. The CDR3 region is CASSQESGTDTQYF. The CDR3 nucleotides read TGTGCCAGCAGCCAAGAGAGCGGCACAGATACGCAGTATTTT.

Only one count was recorded for this clone. The chain combines TRBV2 with TRBJ2-5; D remains ambiguous. This CDR3 has 13 residues. Per the germline V gene, CDR1 is SNHLY and CDR2 is FYNNEI. The V gene lost 2 bases and the J gene lost 7 bases, with 11 bases spanning the gap. The CDR3 here is CASSESSPGTQYF. CDR3 in DNA: TGTGCCAGCAGTGAAAGCTCCCCAGGGACCCAGTACTTC.

The genes are TRBV28 and TRBJ1-5; TRBD1 matches 12 bases. CDR3 length: 14 residues. Germline V CDR1 and CDR2: MDHEN, SYDVKM. The V segment lost 11 bases and the J segment 6 bases; nucleotides outside the gene matches: 8. CDR3 loop: CASWGQGAGQPQHF. The CDR3 DNA is TGTGCCTCGTGGGGACAGGGGGCTGGTCAGCCCCAGCATTTT.

There are a few counts of this clone. The chain joins TRBV24-1 to TRBJ2-7; no reliable D call. The CDR3 consists of 11 residues. Per germline, CDR1 KGHDR and CDR2 SFDVKD. Deletions cut 5 bases from V and 4 bases from J, with 5 bases between. The CDR3 protein is CATSAGYEQYF. CDR3 bases: TGTGCCACCAGTGCGGGTTACGAGCAGTACTTC.

This clone was observed a single time. The limits of the CDR3 on the DNA are not certain, so only TCRdb's listed CDR3 is given. The rearrangement uses TRBV27 and TRBJ2-1; the table's D call, TRBD1, was not checked against the DNA. Inclusive of both ends, the CDR3 amounts to 13 amino acids. Germline CDR1 is MNHEY and CDR2 is SMNVEV (reference sequence). Here the CDR3 reads CASSWGKGTGRFF.

This chain links TRBV30 with TRBJ1-2, with D possibly matching TRBD1 (6 bases). Trimming stripped 2 bases from V and 8 bases from J, with 15 bases between. The germline CDR1 and CDR2 sequences are GTSNPN and SVGIG (reference sequence). The CDR3 totals 13 residues. The CDR3 spells CAWSIAGAGGYTF. CDR3 nucleotides: TGTGCCTGGAGTATCGCAGGGGCCGGGGGCTACACCTTC. Based on the CDR3 plus reference TRBV30 and TRBJ1-2, the full variable domain is SQTIHQWPATLVQPVGSPLSLECTVEGTSNPNLYWYRQAAGRGLQLLFYSVGIGQISSEVPQNLSASRPQDRQFILSSKKLLLSDSGFYLCAWSIAGAGGYTFGSGTRLTVV.

The chain uses TRBV11-1 and TRBJ2-1, with D hard to call. Trimming took off 3 bases at V and 0 bases at J, with 12 bases between the two ends. The germline gives CDR1 SGHAT, CDR2 FQDESV (reference sequence). The CDR3 runs to 16 residues. This chain's CDR3 is CASSFSSPSSYNEQFF. The CDR3 DNA sequence: TGTGCCAGCAGCTTCTCCTCCCCCAGCTCCTACAATGAGCAGTTCTTC.

The J gene is TRBJ2-7, the V gene TRBV19, with 10 positions matching TRBD2. In germline, CDR1 is LNHDA, CDR2 SQIVND (reference sequence). The junction had 9 bases not matched to a gene; V was cut back by 5 bases and J by 5 bases. CDR3 size: 15 residues. CDR3 in DNA: TGTGCCAGTAGTCCGACCTTGGGACTAGCGAACGAGCAGTACTTC. It encodes CASSPTLGLANEQYF.

V is TRBV7-3 and J is TRBJ2-3; 9 bases are a match to TRBD2. CDR3 length: 16 residues. Germline CDR1 and CDR2: SGHTA and FQGTGA. The V and J ends lost 3 bases and 5 bases, in that order; junction bases with no gene match: 9. This CDR3 is CASSLAVAGVKDTQYF. The CDR3 DNA sequence: TGTGCCAGCAGCTTGGCGGTAGCGGGAGTAAAAGATACGCAGTATTTT.

There are a few counts of this clone. V usage is TRBV4-2 and J usage is TRBJ1-2; no clear D. The germline gives CDR1 LGHNA, CDR2 YNFKEQ. There are 16 residues in the CDR3. V lost 0 bases, J lost 2 bases, and 13 bases lay in between. The CDR3 protein is CASSQDTRRANYGYTF. CDR3 nucleotide sequence: TGTGCCAGCAGCCAAGATACACGGAGGGCAAACTATGGCTACACCTTC.

In this sample, this clone turned up many times. The rearrangement links TRBV5-5 to TRBJ1-6, with D perhaps matching TRBD1 (6 bases). The length of the CDR3 is 15 residues. The V end was cut by 4 bases, the J end by 6 bases, with 14 bases between. Germline lookup yields CDR1 SGHKS and CDR2 YYEKEE (reference sequence). The CDR3 region is CASSPRTVGNSPLHF. In nucleotides, the CDR3 is TGTGCCAGCAGCCCAAGGACAGTTGGTAATTCACCCCTCCACTTT.

This clone appeared a few times. This rearrangement joins TRBV30 to TRBJ2-7; a possible D gene is TRBD2 (5 bases). Germline V gene lookup returns CDR1 GTSNPN and CDR2 SVGIG (reference sequence). The V end lost 5 bases, the J end lost 6 bases, and 14 bases lay between the germline ends. There are 12 residues in the CDR3. For the CDR3, the DNA is TGTGCCTGGGAAGCCGGCGGAGGCGAGCAGTACTTC. This gives the protein CAWEAGGGEQYF.

This chain uses TRBV3-1 (or the pseudogene TRBV3-2) with TRBJ1-2; D is uncertain. The CDR3 is 15 amino acids. V was trimmed by 0 bases and J by 4 bases, leaving 12 bases between them. Germline CDR1 reads LGHDT; CDR2 reads YNNKEL (reference sequence). The CDR3 here is CASSQDGPLRYGYTF. CDR3 sequence (DNA): TGTGCCAGCAGCCAAGATGGGCCTTTGCGCTATGGCTACACCTTC.

The gene calls are TRBV7-9 and TRBJ2-7, with D perhaps matching TRBD1 (5 bases). Germline values: CDR1 SEHNR, CDR2 FQNEAQ (reference sequence). This CDR3 spans 12 amino acids. The V end lost 4 bases, the J end lost 3 bases, and 7 bases lay between the germline ends. The CDR3 region is CASSYTGYEQYF. The CDR3 nucleotides are TGTGCCAGCAGCTACACAGGCTACGAGCAGTACTTC.

The chain has TRBV6-2 or TRBV6-3 and TRBJ1-5; possible D gene TRBD1, 6 bases. The CDR3 is 14 residues long. Germline loops: CDR1 MNHEY, CDR2 SVGEGT. The ends were cut back, 5 bases at V and 5 bases at J, with 13 bases in the middle. The CDR3 is CASSPGQFDQPQHF. For the CDR3, the DNA is TGTGCCAGCAGTCCAGGACAGTTTGATCAGCCCCAGCATTTT.

This clone came up once. V gene TRBV23-1 combines with J gene TRBJ1-4; D ambiguous. TRBV23-1 counts as an open reading frame of uncertain function. CDR3 length: 14 amino acids. The ends were cut back, 9 bases at V and 5 bases at J, with 16 bases in the middle. This chain's CDR3 is CARDGVRKNEKLFF. The CDR3 DNA is TGCGCCAGGGACGGGGTCAGAAAAAATGAAAAACTGTTTTTT.